One sample yielded the 30 T cell receptor beta chains listed below, sequenced in a study of T cell responses to AZD1222 COVID-19 vaccine. Here immunoSEQ multiplex PCR was the method, and the copy in TCRdb shows in-frame clones only, minus some. The sample yields 90,000 to 120,000 clones, just over 90% seen once. Here the sequenced sample was peripheral blood, taken 28 days after the second AZD1222 dose. Receptor source: an adult who received the AZD1222 COVID-19 vaccine.

This clone was detected only once. The chain uses TRBV15 and TRBJ2-2; D is perhaps TRBD2 (6 bases). Trimming shortened V by 3 bases and J by 3 bases, and 20 bases separated the two germline ends. CDR3 length: 18 residues. The germline gives CDR1 LNHNV, CDR2 YYDKDF (reference sequence). CDR3 region: CATSSRWRAGIDTGELFF. The CDR3 DNA follows: TGTGCCACCAGCAGTCGCTGGAGGGCTGGTATCGACACCGGGGAGCTGTTTTTT.

V usage is TRBV9 and J usage is TRBJ2-7; D may be TRBD1 (6 bases). CDR1 and CDR2 from the germline V gene are SGDLS and YYNGEE. CDR3 length equals 15 residues. Deletions cut 2 bases from V and 0 bases from J, with 12 bases between. The CDR3 DNA reads as TGTGCCAGCAGCGTGGGGGCCGCGAGCTCCTACGAGCAGTACTTC. It specifies CASSVGAASSYEQYF.

The J gene is TRBJ1-3, the V gene TRBV4-3; TRBD1 might be the D (5 bases). Per germline, CDR1 LGHNA and CDR2 YSLEER. The CDR3 runs 18 residues. V lost 1 base, J lost 0 bases, and 16 bases lay in between. The CDR3 bases are TGCGCCAGCAGCCAAGCCGTCTATGACAGTTCCTCTGGAAACACCATATATTTT. It yields the protein CASSQAVYDSSSGNTIYF.

The chain recombines TRBV19 with TRBJ1-1; TRBD1 is a possible D gene (5 bases). The V end was cut by 5 bases, the J end by 0 bases, with 10 bases between. This CDR3 is built from 14 residues. Germline V gives CDR1 LNHDA, CDR2 SQIVND (reference sequence). The CDR3 loop is CASSHGGLNTEAFF. The CDR3 coding sequence is TGTGCCAGTAGTCACGGGGGGTTGAACACTGAAGCTTTCTTT.

Only one count was recorded for this clone. The rearrangement uses TRBV27 and TRBJ1-5; D unclear. The CDR3 contains 13 residues. Germline CDR1 and CDR2: MNHEY and SMNVEV (reference sequence). V was clipped by 6 bases and J by 0 bases, with 6 bases between them. CDR3 DNA sequence: TGTGCCAGCAGGGGGTATAGCAATCAGCCCCAGCATTTT. It encodes CASRGYSNQPQHF.

The chain joins TRBV30 to TRBJ2-7; 8 bases fit TRBD1. The CDR3 has 16 amino acids. Trimming took 1 base from V and 1 from J; bases not matched to a gene: 9. In germline, CDR1 is GTSNPN, CDR2 SVGIG (reference sequence). CDR3 residues: CAWSAHSGQASYEQYF. CDR3 bases: TGTGCCTGGAGTGCACACTCGGGACAGGCTTCCTACGAGCAGTACTTC.

The chain recombines TRBV7-9 with TRBJ2-1; D is possibly TRBD1 (6 bases). The ends were cut back, 5 bases at V and 7 bases at J, with 18 bases in the middle. Germline V gene lookup returns CDR1 SEHNR and CDR2 FQNEAQ (reference sequence). The CDR3 is 15 residues long. The CDR3 DNA follows: TGTGCCAGCAGCGCCCGGGACACCCGTAGGAATGAGCAGTTCTTC. This encodes CASSARDTRRNEQFF.

The V call is TRBV4-1, the J call TRBJ1-2; 7 nucleotides match TRBD1. V gave up 3 bases and J gave up 5 bases; unmatched junction bases: 6. The germline V gene has CDR1 MGHRA and CDR2 YSYEKL. This CDR3 contains 14 residues. CDR3 sequence: CASSHPTGEYGYTF. CDR3 DNA: TGCGCCAGCAGCCACCCAACAGGGGAATATGGCTACACCTTC.

This sequence joins TRBV14 and TRBJ2-3; the D gene is possibly TRBD2 (7 bases). The CDR3 runs to 19 residues. Germline loops: CDR1 SGHDN, CDR2 FVKESK. The V and J ends lost 2 bases and 0 bases respectively, with 21 bases between them. CDR3 in amino acids: CASSQLPGGQIASTDTQYF. The CDR3 DNA reads as TGTGCCAGCAGCCAACTGCCGGGGGGCCAAATAGCTAGCACAGATACGCAGTATTTT.

This clone was seen a single time. The rearrangement uses TRBV9 and TRBJ2-7; TRBD2 agrees at 11 bases. The CDR3 spans 15 residues. Trimming removed 0 bases from V and 5 bases from J; junction bases left unmatched: 4. Germline-derived CDR1 and CDR2 are SGDLS and YYNGEE. The CDR3 reads CASSVGSGRAHEQYF. Here the CDR3 DNA reads TGTGCCAGCAGCGTAGGTAGCGGGAGGGCCCACGAGCAGTACTTC.

The CDR3 DNA reads TGTGCCAGCCATTATAACACCATATATTTT. It encodes CASHYNTIYF. The V gene is TRBV25-1, the J gene TRBJ1-3; no clear D. The CDR3 loop spans 10 amino acids. V was pared by 8 bases and J by 7 bases, with 6 bases between. Germline values: CDR1 MGHDK, CDR2 SYGVNS. Variable domain in full (rest from reference TRBV25-1 and TRBJ1-3): EADIYQTPRYLVIGTGKKITLECSQTMGHDKMYWYQQDPGMELHLIHYSYGVNSTEKGDLSSESTVSRIRTEHFPLTLESARPSHTSQYLCASHYNTIYFGEGSWLTVV.

The chain recombines TRBV7-2 with TRBJ1-2; 9 bases align to TRBD1. Trimming cost V 5 bases and J 1 base; bases outside gene matches: 11. CDR3 length equals 17 residues. CDR1 is SGHTA, CDR2 FQGNSA, per germline. The CDR3 DNA is TGTGCCAGCAGCCACCGGGACAGGGCCGCCCTTAACTATGGCTACACCTTC. As protein: CASSHRDRAALNYGYTF.

This sequence joins TRBV11-2 and TRBJ1-2, with D uncertain. The CDR3 has 12 residues. Trimming cost V 1 base and J 9 bases, with 9 bases left between them. Germline CDR1 SGHAT, CDR2 FQNNGV. This CDR3 is CASSLVGDSYTF. The DNA of the CDR3 is TGTGCCAGCAGCTTAGTCGGGGATAGCTACACCTTC.

V and J are TRBV7-9 and TRBJ2-7; 8 bases are a match to TRBD1. CDR1 and CDR2 (germline): SEHNR, FQNEAQ (reference sequence). This CDR3 is 14 amino acids long. Losses at the gene ends were 6 bases for V and 3 bases for J; bases not matched to a gene: 7. DNA of the CDR3: TGTGCCAGCAGTCACGTTGACAGGGGCTACGAGCAGTACTTC. Translated, it gives CASSHVDRGYEQYF. Full variable domain (remainder filled in from reference TRBV7-9 and TRBJ2-7): DTGVSQNPRHKITKRGQNVTFRCDPISEHNRLYWYRQTLGQGPEFLTYFQNEAQLEKSRLLSDRFSAERPKGSFSTLEIQRTEQGDSAMYLCASSHVDRGYEQYFGPGTRLTVT.

The chain couples TRBV3-1 (or the pseudogene TRBV3-2) to TRBJ2-7; D call uncertain. This CDR3 has 15 residues. Trimming cost V 7 bases and J 2 bases, with 18 bases left between them. CDR1 is LGHDT, CDR2 YNNKEL, per germline (reference sequence). CDR3 protein: CASIIPRAQTYEQYF. For the CDR3, the DNA is TGTGCCAGCATTATACCCCGCGCCCAGACCTACGAGCAGTACTTC.

The chain carries TRBV29-1 and TRBJ1-2, with 9 bases fitting TRBD1. The germline gives CDR1 SQVTM, CDR2 ANQGSEA. The CDR3 has 14 residues. Trimming at V came to 4 bases and at J to 6 bases, leaving 9 bases not matched to a gene. CDR3 amino acids: CSVVKGTGRNGYTF. As DNA, the CDR3 is TGCAGCGTTGTCAAGGGGACAGGGAGGAATGGCTACACCTTC.

The chain is built from TRBV5-5 and TRBJ1-4, with D tentatively TRBD1 (5 bases). Trimming shortened V by 2 bases and J by 6 bases, and 20 bases separated the two germline ends. This CDR3 is built from 17 residues. The germline gives CDR1 SGHKS, CDR2 YYEKEE (reference sequence). CDR3 bases: TGTGCCAGCAGCTTTAATATGGGGCCAGGCGAGGATGAAAAACTGTTTTTT. Translated, it gives CASSFNMGPGEDEKLFF.

V usage is TRBV12-3 or TRBV12-4 and J usage is TRBJ2-1; no definite D call. The CDR3 extends over 11 amino acids. V was clipped by 1 base and J by 10 bases, with 5 bases between them. This CDR3 reads CASSLVLEQFF. The CDR3 nucleotides read TGTGCCAGCAGTTTAGTACTAGAGCAGTTCTTC.

This chain links TRBV11-2 with TRBJ2-1; D is perhaps TRBD1 or TRBD2 (5 bases each). V was clipped by 2 bases and J by 3 bases, with 14 bases between them. CDR3 length equals 16 residues. Germline loops: CDR1 SGHAT, CDR2 FQNNGV. CDR3 in DNA: TGTGCCAGCAGCTTATCCGCCGGGGCCGTCTACAATGAGCAGTTCTTC. Protein sequence: CASSLSAGAVYNEQFF.

This clone was seen once. This chain's CDR3 is CASILKGTFTEAFF. In DNA, the CDR3 is TGTGCCAGCATTTTAAAGGGTACCTTCACTGAAGCTTTCTTT. The rearrangement joins TRBV6-5 to TRBJ1-1; no firm D call. CDR3 length: 14 residues. Looked up from germline, CDR1 is MNHEY and CDR2 is SVGAGI. Between the trimmed V and J ends, which lost 7 bases and 4 bases, there was a span of 16 bases.

CDR3 loop: CASGETGTDTQYF. CDR3 DNA sequence: TGTGCCTCAGGAGAGACCGGCACAGATACGCAGTATTTT. The chain uses TRBV30 and TRBJ2-3; no clear D gene. The CDR3 runs 13 residues. V was pared by 7 bases and J by 1 base, with 12 bases between. The germline gives CDR1 GTSNPN, CDR2 SVGIG (reference sequence).

V gene TRBV9 combines with J gene TRBJ2-7, with D perhaps matching TRBD2 (6 bases). This CDR3 has 13 amino acids. Germline V gives CDR1 SGDLS, CDR2 YYNGEE. The ends were cut back, 5 bases at V and 7 bases at J, with 16 bases in the middle. In DNA, the CDR3 is TGTGCCAGCAGTTGGGGGACTTCTATGGAGCAGTACTTC. Amino acid sequence: CASSWGTSMEQYF.

The V gene is TRBV19, the J gene TRBJ1-1; D ambiguous. Germline CDR1 is LNHDA and CDR2 is SQIVND (reference sequence). Deletions cut 3 bases from V and 5 bases from J, with 10 bases between. This CDR3 has 13 residues. As DNA, the CDR3 is TGTGCCAGTAGTATGGGGTGGAGGACTGAAGCTTTCTTT. This codes for CASSMGWRTEAFF. The variable domain in full, completed from reference TRBV19 and TRBJ1-1, reads DGGITQSPKYLFRKEGQNVTLSCEQNLNHDAMYWYRQDPGQGLRLIYYSQIVNDFQKGDIAEGYSVSREKKESFPLTVTSAQKNPTAFYLCASSMGWRTEAFFGQGTRLTVV.

The gene calls are TRBV29-1 and TRBJ2-2; tentatively, D is TRBD1 or TRBD2 (5 bases each). Trimming took off 4 bases at V and 7 bases at J, with 25 bases between the two ends. Per the germline V gene, CDR1 is SQVTM and CDR2 is ANQGSEA. CDR3 length: 17 amino acids. Written as DNA, the CDR3 is TGCAGCGTTGCCCCACCTCCGGGGTTGGGACGGAGCGGGGAGCTGTTTTTT. It codes for CSVAPPPGLGRSGELFF.

The chain combines TRBV10-3 with TRBJ1-1, with D possibly being TRBD1 (5 bases). V gave up 4 bases and J gave up 1 base, with 10 bases separating them. Germline CDR1 and CDR2: ENHRY and SYGVKD. This CDR3 contains 14 residues. CDR3 amino acids: CAISVQETNTEAFF. In DNA form, the CDR3 reads TGTGCCATCAGTGTACAGGAGACGAACACTGAAGCTTTCTTT.

V gene TRBV21-1 combines with J gene TRBJ1-5; the DNA was not used to check the table's D call, TRBD1. TRBV21-1 is a documented pseudogene. The CDR3 covers 16 residues. The CDR3 bases are TGTGCCAGCAGCAAAAAGGGGCTATCTAGGGGTCAGCCCCAGCATTTT. It translates to CASSKKGLSRGQPQHF.

The J gene is TRBJ1-4, the V gene TRBV18; unclear D gene. The CDR3 is 16 residues long. Trimming removed 2 bases from V and 2 bases from J, with 12 bases in between. Germline V CDR1 and CDR2: KGHSH, LQKENI. The CDR3 loop is CASSPSQRATNEKLFF. For the CDR3, the DNA is TGTGCCAGCTCACCAAGCCAGAGGGCTACTAATGAAAAACTGTTTTTT.

In nucleotides, the CDR3 is TGTGCCAGCAGCTTAGGAGCGAACACTGAAGCTTTCTTT. Protein: CASSLGANTEAFF. The chain is built from TRBV7-6 and TRBJ1-1; D is unclear. Germline CDR1 SGHVS, CDR2 FNYEAQ. This CDR3 spans 13 amino acids. Trimming cost V 1 base and J 1 base, with 4 bases left between them.

With regard to this clone: The same CDR3 is also encoded by other DNA sequences in this sample. CDR3 region: CSARDYNEQFF. For the CDR3, the DNA is TGCAGTGCTAGAGACTACAATGAGCAGTTCTTC. The J gene is TRBJ2-1, the V gene TRBV20-1; D is uncertain. The germline CDR1 and CDR2 sequences are DFQATT and SNEGSKA (reference sequence). The CDR3 has 11 amino acids. Trimming shortened V by 0 bases and J by 3 bases, and 0 bases separated the two germline ends.

This clone has just a few counts. This chain uses TRBV3-1 (or the pseudogene TRBV3-2) with TRBJ2-3, with TRBD1 identical over 7 bases. The germline gives CDR1 LGHDT, CDR2 YNNKEL (reference sequence). This CDR3 is 15 amino acids long. The J segment lost 6 bases and the V segment lost 1 base, leaving 7 bases of the junction unmatched. For the CDR3, the DNA is TGTGCCAGCAGCCAAGTACGACAGGGTAGCGATACGCAGTATTTT. This codes for CASSQVRQGSDTQYF.